These 2 T cell receptor beta chains came from one sample sequenced in a study of cytomegalovirus exposure and HLA in healthy donors. The PCR ran on 60 Vbeta and 13 Jbeta primers. Only in-frame clones appear in the TCRdb table, and some are missing; sequencing was by immunoSEQ multiplex PCR. The sample includes over 150,000 clones, about 63% of them seen just once. The source material was PBMCs. The receptors here all came from a woman aged 35 to 49 in good health and CMV-seropositive.

V is TRBV2 and J is TRBJ1-5; unclear D gene. The CDR3 extends over 15 amino acids. Germline V lookup: CDR1 SNHLY, CDR2 FYNNEI. V lost 4 bases, J lost 2 bases, and 12 bases lay in between. This CDR3 reads CASSVGPFGNQPQHF. The CDR3 DNA sequence: TGTGCCAGCAGTGTTGGCCCCTTCGGCAATCAGCCCCAGCATTTT.

The chain has TRBV6-6 and TRBJ2-6; D is undetermined. V was shortened by 4 bases and J by 6 bases, with 10 bases between the two germline ends. The CDR3 has 14 residues. Germline V CDR1 and CDR2: MNHNY, SVGAGI (reference sequence). The chain's CDR3 is CASSSVRPANVLTF. Written as DNA, the CDR3 is TGTGCCAGCAGTTCGGTCCGCCCGGCCAACGTCCTGACTTTC.